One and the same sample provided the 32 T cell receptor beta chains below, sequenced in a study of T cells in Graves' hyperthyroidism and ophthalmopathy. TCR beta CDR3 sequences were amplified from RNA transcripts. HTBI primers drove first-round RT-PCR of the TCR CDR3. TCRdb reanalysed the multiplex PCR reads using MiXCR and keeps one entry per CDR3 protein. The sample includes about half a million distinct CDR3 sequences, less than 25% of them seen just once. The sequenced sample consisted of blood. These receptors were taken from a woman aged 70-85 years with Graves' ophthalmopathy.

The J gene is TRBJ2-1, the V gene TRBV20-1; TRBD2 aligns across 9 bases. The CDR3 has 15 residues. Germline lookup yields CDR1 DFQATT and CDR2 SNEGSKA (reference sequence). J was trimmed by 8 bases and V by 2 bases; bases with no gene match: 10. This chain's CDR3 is CSARTLAGLGDEQFF. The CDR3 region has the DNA TGCAGTGCTAGAACTCTAGCGGGATTAGGGGATGAGCAGTTCTTC.

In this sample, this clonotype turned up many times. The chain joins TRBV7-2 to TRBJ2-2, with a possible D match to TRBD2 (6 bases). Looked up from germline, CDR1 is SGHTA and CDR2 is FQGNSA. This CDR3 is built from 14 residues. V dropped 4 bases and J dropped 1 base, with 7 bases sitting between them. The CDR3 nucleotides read TGTGCCAGCAGCTCGGGACTGAACACCGGGGAGCTGTTTTTT. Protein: CASSSGLNTGELFF.

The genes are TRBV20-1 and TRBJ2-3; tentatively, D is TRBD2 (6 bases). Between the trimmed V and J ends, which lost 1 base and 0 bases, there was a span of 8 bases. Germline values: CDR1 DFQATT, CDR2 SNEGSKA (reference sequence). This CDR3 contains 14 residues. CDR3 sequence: CSARVSGSTDTQYF. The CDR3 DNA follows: TGCAGTGCTAGAGTCAGCGGGAGCACAGATACGCAGTATTTT.

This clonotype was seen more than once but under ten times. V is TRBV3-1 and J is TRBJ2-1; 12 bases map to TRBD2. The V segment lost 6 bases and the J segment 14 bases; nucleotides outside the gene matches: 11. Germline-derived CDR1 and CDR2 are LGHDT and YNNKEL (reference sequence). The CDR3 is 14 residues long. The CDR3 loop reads CASSHGLAGNAEFF. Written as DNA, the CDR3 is TGTGCCAGCAGTCACGGACTAGCGGGAAATGCGGAGTTCTTC.

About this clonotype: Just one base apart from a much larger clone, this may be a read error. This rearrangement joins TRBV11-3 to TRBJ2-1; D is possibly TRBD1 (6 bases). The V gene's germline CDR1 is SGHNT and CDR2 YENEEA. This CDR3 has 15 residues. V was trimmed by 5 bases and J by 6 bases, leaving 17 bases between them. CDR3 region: CASSPDRPRSNEQFF. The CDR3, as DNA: TGTGCCAGCAGCCCAGACAGGCCGCGAAGCAATGAGCAGTTCTTC.

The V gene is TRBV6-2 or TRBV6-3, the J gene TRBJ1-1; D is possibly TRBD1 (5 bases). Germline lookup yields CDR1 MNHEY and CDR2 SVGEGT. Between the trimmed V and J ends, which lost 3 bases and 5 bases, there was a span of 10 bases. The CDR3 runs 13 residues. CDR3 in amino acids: CASSYSRTTEAFF. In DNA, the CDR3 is TGTGCCAGCAGTTATTCACGGACAACTGAAGCTTTCTTT.

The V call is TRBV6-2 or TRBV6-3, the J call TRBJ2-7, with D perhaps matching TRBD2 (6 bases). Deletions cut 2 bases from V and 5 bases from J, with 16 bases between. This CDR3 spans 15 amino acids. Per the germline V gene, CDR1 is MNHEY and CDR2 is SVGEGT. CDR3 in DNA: TGTGCCAGCAGTTACACCTCGGGAGCCCGCCACGAGCAGTACTTC. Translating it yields CASSYTSGARHEQYF.

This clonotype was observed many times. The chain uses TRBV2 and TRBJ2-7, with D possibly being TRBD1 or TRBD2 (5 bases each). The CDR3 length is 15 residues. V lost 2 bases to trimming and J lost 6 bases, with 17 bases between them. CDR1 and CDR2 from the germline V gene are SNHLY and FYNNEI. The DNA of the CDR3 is TGTGCCAGCAGTGAATCTGGGACGCCCTTGGGCGAGCAGTACTTC. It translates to CASSESGTPLGEQYF.

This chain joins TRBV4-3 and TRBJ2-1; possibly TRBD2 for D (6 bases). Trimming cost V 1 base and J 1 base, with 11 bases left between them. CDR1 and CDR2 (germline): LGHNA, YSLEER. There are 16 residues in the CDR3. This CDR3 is CASSQGISGSYNEQFF. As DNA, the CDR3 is TGCGCCAGCAGCCAAGGAATTAGCGGTTCCTACAATGAGCAGTTCTTC.

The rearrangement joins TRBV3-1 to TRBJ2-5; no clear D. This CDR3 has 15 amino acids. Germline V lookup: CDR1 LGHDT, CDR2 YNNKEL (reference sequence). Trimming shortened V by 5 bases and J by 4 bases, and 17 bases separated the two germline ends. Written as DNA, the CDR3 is TGTGCCAGCAGCGCCCTGGGAATTCGGTCAGAGACCCAGTACTTC. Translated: CASSALGIRSETQYF.

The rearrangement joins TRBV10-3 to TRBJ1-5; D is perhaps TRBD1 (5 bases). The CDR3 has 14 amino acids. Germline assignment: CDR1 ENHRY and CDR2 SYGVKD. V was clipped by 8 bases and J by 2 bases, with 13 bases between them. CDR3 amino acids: CAIRGRGGNQPQHF. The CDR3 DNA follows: TGTGCCATCCGAGGACGGGGCGGCAATCAGCCCCAGCATTTT.

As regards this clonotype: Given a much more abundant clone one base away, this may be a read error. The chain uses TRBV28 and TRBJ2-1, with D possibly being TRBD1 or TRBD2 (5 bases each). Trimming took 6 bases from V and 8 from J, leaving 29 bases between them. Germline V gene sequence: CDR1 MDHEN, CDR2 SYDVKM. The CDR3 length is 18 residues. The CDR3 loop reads CASSLDPTGAGIFHEQFF. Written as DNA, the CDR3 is TGTGCCAGCAGCTTAGATCCCACCGGGGCAGGGATTTTCCATGAGCAGTTCTTC.

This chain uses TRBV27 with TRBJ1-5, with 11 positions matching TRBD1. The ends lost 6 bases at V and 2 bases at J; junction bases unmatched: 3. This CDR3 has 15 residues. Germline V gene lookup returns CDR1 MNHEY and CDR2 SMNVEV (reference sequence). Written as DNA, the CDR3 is TGTGCCAGCAGCAGGACAGGGGGCGGCAATCAGCCCCAGCATTTT. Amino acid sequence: CASSRTGGGNQPQHF.

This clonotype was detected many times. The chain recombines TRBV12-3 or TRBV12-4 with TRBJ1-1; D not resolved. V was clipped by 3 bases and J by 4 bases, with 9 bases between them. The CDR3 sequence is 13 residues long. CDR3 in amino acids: CASSFGSSTEAFF. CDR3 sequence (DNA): TGTGCCAGCAGTTTCGGGTCGTCCACTGAAGCTTTCTTT.

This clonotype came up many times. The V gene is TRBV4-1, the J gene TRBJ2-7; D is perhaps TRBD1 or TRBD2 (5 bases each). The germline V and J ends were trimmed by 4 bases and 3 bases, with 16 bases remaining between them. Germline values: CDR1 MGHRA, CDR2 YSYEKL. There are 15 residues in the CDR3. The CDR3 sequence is CASSPRDELLYEQYF. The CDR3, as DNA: TGCGCCAGCAGCCCCCGGGACGAGCTCCTCTACGAGCAGTACTTC.

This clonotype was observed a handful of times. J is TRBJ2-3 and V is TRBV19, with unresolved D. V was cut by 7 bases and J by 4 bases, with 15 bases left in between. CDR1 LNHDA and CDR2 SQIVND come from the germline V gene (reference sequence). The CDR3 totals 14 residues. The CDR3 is CASKGYSSPDTQYF. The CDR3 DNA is TGTGCCAGTAAGGGATACTCCAGCCCAGATACGCAGTATTTT.

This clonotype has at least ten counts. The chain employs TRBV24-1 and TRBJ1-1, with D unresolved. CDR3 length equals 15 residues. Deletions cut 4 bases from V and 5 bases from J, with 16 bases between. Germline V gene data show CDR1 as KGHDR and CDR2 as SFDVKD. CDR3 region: CATSDSRRPGTEAFF. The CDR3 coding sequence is TGTGCCACCAGTGACTCGAGGCGTCCCGGGACTGAAGCTTTCTTT.

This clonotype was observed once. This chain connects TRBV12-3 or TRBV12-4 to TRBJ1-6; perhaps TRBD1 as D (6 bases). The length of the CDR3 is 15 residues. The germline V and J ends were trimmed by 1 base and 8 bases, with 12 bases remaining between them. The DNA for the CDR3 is TGTGCCAGCAGTTTAGAGCCAGGGGAGTATTCACCCCTCCACTTT. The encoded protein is CASSLEPGEYSPLHF.

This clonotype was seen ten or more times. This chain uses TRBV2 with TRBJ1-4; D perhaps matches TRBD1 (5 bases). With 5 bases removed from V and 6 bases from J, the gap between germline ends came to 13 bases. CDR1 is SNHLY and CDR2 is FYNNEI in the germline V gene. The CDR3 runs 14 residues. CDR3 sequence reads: CASSQQVPDEKLFF. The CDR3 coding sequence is TGTGCCAGCAGTCAACAGGTTCCGGATGAAAAACTGTTTTTT.

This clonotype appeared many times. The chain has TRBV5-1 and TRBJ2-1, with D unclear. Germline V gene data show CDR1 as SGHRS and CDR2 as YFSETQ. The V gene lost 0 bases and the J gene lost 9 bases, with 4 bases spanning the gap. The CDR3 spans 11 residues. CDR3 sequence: CASSLATEQFF. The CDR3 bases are TGCGCCAGCAGCTTGGCGACTGAGCAGTTCTTC. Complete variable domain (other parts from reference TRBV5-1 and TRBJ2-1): KAGVTQTPRYLIKTRGQQVTLSCSPISGHRSVSWYQQTPGQGLQFLFEYFSETQRNKGNFPGRFSGRQFSNSRSEMNVSTLELGDSALYLCASSLATEQFFGPGTRLTVL.

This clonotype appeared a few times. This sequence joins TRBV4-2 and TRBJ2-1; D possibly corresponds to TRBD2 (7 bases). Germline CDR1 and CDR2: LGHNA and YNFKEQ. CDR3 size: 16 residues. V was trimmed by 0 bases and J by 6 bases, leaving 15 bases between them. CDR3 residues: CASSQEGGVSGNEQFF. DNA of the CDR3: TGTGCCAGCAGCCAAGAAGGGGGGGTTAGCGGCAATGAGCAGTTCTTC.

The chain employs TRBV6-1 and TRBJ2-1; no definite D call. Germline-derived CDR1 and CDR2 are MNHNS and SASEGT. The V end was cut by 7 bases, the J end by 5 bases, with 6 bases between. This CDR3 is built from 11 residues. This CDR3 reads CASMVHNEQFF. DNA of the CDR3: TGTGCCAGCATGGTCCACAATGAGCAGTTCTTC.

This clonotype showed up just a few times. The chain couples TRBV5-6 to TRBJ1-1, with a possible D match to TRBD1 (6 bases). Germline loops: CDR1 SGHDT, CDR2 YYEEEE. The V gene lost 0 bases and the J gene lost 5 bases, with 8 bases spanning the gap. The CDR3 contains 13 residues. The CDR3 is CASSLGDITEAFF. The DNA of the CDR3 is TGTGCCAGCAGCTTGGGGGACATTACTGAAGCTTTCTTT.

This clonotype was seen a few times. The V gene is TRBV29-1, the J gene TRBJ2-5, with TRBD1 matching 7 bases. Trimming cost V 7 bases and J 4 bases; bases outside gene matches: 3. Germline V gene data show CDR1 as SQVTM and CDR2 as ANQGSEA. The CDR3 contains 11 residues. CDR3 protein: CSGGGGETQYF. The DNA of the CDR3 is TGCAGCGGAGGGGGCGGAGAGACCCAGTACTTC.

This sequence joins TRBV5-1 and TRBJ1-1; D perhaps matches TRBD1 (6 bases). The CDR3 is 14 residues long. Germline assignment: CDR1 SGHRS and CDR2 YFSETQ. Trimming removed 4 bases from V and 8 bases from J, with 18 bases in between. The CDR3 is CASSPWGQAGEAFF. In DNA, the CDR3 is TGCGCCAGCAGCCCCTGGGGGCAGGCCGGGGAAGCTTTCTTT.

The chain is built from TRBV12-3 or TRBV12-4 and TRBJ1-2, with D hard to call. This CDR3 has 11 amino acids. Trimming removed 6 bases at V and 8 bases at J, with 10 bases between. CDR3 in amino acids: CASSRLGGYTF. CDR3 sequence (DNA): TGTGCCAGCAGCCGGCTTGGGGGCTACACCTTC.

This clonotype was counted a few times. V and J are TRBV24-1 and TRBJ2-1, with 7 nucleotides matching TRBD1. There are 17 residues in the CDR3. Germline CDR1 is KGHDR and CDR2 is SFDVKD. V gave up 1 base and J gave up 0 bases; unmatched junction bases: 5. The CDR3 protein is CATSDLRDSSSYNEQFF. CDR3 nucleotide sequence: TGTGCCACCAGTGATTTAAGGGACAGCAGCTCCTACAATGAGCAGTTCTTC.

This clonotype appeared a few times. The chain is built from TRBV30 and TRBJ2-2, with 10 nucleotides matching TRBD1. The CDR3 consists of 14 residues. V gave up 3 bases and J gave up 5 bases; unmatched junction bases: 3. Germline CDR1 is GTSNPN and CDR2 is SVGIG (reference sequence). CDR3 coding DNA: TGTGCCTGGAGATGGACAGGGGGTACCGGGGAGCTGTTTTTT. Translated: CAWRWTGGTGELFF. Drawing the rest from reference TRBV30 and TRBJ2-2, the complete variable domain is SQTIHQWPATLVQPVGSPLSLECTVEGTSNPNLYWYRQAAGRGLQLLFYSVGIGQISSEVPQNLSASRPQDRQFILSSKKLLLSDSGFYLCAWRWTGGTGELFFGEGSRLTVL.

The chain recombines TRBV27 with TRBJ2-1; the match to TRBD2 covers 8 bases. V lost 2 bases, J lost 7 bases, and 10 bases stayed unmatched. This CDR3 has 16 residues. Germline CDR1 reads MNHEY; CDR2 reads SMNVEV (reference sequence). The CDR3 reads CASSLPGGPIRNEQFF. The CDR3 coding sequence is TGTGCCAGCAGTTTACCGGGAGGGCCAATCCGAAATGAGCAGTTCTTC.

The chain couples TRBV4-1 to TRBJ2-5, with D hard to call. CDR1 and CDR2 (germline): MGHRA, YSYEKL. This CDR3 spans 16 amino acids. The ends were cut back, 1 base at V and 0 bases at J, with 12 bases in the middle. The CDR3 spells CASSQGAIINQETQYF. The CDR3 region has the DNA TGCGCCAGCAGCCAAGGGGCCATAATTAACCAAGAGACCCAGTACTTC.

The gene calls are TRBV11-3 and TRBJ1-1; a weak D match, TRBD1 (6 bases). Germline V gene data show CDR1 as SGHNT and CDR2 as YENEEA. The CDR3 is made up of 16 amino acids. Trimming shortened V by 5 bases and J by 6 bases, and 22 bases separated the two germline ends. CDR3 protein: CASSPAWGRGRAEAFF. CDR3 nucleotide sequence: TGTGCCAGCAGCCCTGCCTGGGGAAGGGGGAGGGCTGAAGCTTTCTTT.

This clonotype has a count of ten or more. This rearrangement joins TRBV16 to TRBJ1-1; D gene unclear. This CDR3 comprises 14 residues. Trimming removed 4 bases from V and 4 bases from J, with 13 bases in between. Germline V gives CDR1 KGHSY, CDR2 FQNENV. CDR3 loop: CASSPTRSGTEAFF. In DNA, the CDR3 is TGTGCCAGCAGCCCGACACGGTCGGGCACTGAAGCTTTCTTT. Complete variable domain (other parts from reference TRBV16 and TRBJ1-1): GEEVAQTPKHLVRGEGQKAKLYCAPIKGHSYVFWYQQVLKNEFKFLISFQNENVFDETGMPKERFSAKCLPNSPCSLEIQATKLEDSAVYFCASSPTRSGTEAFFGQGTRLTVV.